What follows is one T cell receptor (beta chain) and its context. This clonotype has a count of ten or more. What antigen it recognizes has not been identified. Nothing much larger sits one base from this clone, and base qualities are not available. The method behind the library was PCR. Sequencing relied on an Illumina HiSeq 2500. To normalize quantification of the TCRbeta repertoire, the TCR libraries were built with molecular barcoding that relied on unique molecular identifiers. TCRdb itself trimmed the public reads at Q25 with fastp, ran MiXCR and retained productive beta chains. Each CDR3 protein gets just one entry, which takes the most common genes and DNA from the rows behind it. For this sample the table gives 200,000 or so distinct CDR3 sequences, of which 5% to 7.5% were detected only once. Of the sample, roughly 4.5% is held by the ten largest clones. Per the germline V gene, KGHDR is the CDR1 and SFDVKD is the CDR2. The CDR3 measures 13 amino acids from cysteine to phenylalanine. Kept here is only the CDR3 DNA, which spans 39 bases and is read in frame from base 1. V is reduced by 0 bases and J by 6 bases, leaving a spacing of 5 bases between them.

What the treatment or condition label conveys for this sample: allogeneic hematopoietic cell transplantation with graft depleted of TCRalphabeta T cells and CD19 B cells. TCRalphabeta/CD19-depleted allogeneic hematopoietic cell grafts were given to the transplant recipients, all of whom were children. The data originate from a study of T-cell reconstitution after alpha-beta-depleted transplantation in children (TCRdb year 2016). In terms of the full investigation: The study quantitatively tracked T-cell immune reconstitution after TCRalphabeta/CD19-depleted allogeneic hematopoietic cell transplantation in children using TCR repertoire profiling. Findings and caveats that apply to the study as a whole: Over the following months the frequencies of hyperexpanded clones went down, and after one year T-cell counts and TCRbeta diversity were mostly credited to newly produced T cells. The high TCRbeta diversity at day 60 in some patients was ascribed to recipient T cells and intrathymic progenitors that had survived conditioning. About two months after transplant, the apparently early recovery of alphabetaT-cell counts reportedly depended on just several hundred clones that had expanded rapidly and came from non-depleted graft cells.

The sequencing used PBMCs, collected before TCRalphabeta/CD19-depleted stem cell transplant. This chain is built from TRBV24-1 and TRBJ2-1; the D gene assignment is ambiguous. This TCR derives from a girl in the first two years of life with combined immunodeficiency, due to receive a stem cell transplant. CDR3 protein: CATSDLKSNEQFF. The nucleotide sequence reads TGTGCCACCAGTGATTTGAAATCCAATGAGCAGTTCTTC.